This TCR beta chain was retrieved from a study of technical replicates of blood from a handful of donors. Germline lookup yields CDR1 SGHAT and CDR2 FQNNGV. This CDR3 has 13 residues. Trimming stripped 7 bases from V and 4 bases from J, with 14 bases between. TCRdb keeps only in-frame clones here, not all; method: immunoSEQ multiplex PCR. The profile covers around 86,000 clones, with roughly 96% appearing a single time and more than 0.15% taken by the ten largest. The sample taken for sequencing was T cells isolated from PBMCs. The gene calls are TRBV11-2 and TRBJ2-7; maybe TRBD2 (6 bases). This TCR came from a human donor in good health. CDR3 DNA: TGTGCCAGCACCGTGACTAGTCAGTACGAGCAGTACTTC. Residues: CASTVTSQYEQYF. The whole variable domain, filled in from reference TRBV11-2 and TRBJ2-7, reads EAGVAQSPRYKIIEKRQSVAFWCNPISGHATLYWYQQILGQGPKLLIQFQNNGVVDDSQLPKDRFSAERLKGVDSTLKIQPAKLEDSAVYLCASTVTSQYEQYFGPGTRLTVT.